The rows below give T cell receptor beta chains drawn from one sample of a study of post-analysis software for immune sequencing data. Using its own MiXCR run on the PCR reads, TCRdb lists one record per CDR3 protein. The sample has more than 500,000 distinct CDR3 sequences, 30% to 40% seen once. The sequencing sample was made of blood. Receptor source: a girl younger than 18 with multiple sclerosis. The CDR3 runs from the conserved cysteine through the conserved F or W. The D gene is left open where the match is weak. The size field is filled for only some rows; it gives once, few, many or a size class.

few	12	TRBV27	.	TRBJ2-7	CASQGLSYEQYF	TGTGCCAGCCAGGGGCTCTCCTACGAGCAGTACTTC
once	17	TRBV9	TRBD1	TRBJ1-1	CASSQISGGTGETEAFF	TGTGCCAGCAGCCAAATTTCCGGAGGGACAGGGGAGACTGAAGCTTTCTTT
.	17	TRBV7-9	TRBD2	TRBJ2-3	CASSRASGGASTDTQYF	TGTGCCAGCAGCCGCGCTAGCGGGGGGGCTAGCACAGATACGCAGTATTTT
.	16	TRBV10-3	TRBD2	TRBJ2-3	CAISGLAGGHTDTQYF	TGTGCCATCAGTGGACTAGCGGGGGGGCACACAGATACGCAGTATTTT
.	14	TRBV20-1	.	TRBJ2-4	CSARDRVAKNIQYF	TGCAGTGCTAGAGATAGAGTAGCCAAAAACATTCAGTACTTC
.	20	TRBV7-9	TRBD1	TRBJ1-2	CASTSIAAQQGAYLWYGYTF	TGTGCCAGCACCTCAATCGCAGCCCAACAGGGGGCGTATCTTTGGTATGGCTACACCTTC
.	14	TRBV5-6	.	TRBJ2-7	CASRPGSSYNEQYF	TGTGCCAGCAGGCCGGGAAGTTCCTACAATGAGCAGTACTTC
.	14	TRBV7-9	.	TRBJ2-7	CAGSPRDRFDEQYF	TGTGCCGGCAGCCCGAGGGACCGCTTCGACGAGCAGTACTTC
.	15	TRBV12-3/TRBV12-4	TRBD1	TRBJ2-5	CASGLTGGEGETQYF	TGTGCCAGCGGCCTTACAGGGGGAGAAGGCGAGACCCAGTACTTC
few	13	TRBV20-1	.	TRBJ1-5	CSATSDSNQPQHF	TGCAGTGCTACTTCCGATAGCAATCAGCCCCAGCATTTT
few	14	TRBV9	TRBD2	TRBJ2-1	CASSEGTSPNEQFF	TGTGCCAGCAGCGAGGGGACTAGCCCCAATGAGCAGTTCTTC
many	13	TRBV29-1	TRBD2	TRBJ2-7	CSVERGGSYEQYF	TGCAGCGTAGAGCGGGGGGGTTCATACGAGCAGTACTTC
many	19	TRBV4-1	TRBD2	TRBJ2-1	CASSQRGLAGGSSYNEQFF	TGCGCCAGCAGCCAACGAGGACTAGCGGGGGGGAGCTCCTACAATGAGCAGTTCTTC
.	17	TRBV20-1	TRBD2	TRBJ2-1	CSAFGLAVRSSYNEQFF	TGCAGTGCTTTCGGACTAGCGGTCAGGAGCTCCTACAATGAGCAGTTCTTC
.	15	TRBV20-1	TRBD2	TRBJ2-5	CSARTSGDVQETQYF	TGCAGTGCAAGGACTAGCGGGGACGTCCAAGAGACCCAGTACTTC
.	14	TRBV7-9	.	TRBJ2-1	CASSSDIRARGQFF	TGTGCCAGCAGCTCCGACATCCGGGCCCGTGGGCAGTTCTTC
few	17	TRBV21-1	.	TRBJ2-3	CASSRIRLAYSTDTQYF	TGTGCCAGCAGCAGGATTAGACTAGCGTACAGCACAGATACGCAGTATTTT